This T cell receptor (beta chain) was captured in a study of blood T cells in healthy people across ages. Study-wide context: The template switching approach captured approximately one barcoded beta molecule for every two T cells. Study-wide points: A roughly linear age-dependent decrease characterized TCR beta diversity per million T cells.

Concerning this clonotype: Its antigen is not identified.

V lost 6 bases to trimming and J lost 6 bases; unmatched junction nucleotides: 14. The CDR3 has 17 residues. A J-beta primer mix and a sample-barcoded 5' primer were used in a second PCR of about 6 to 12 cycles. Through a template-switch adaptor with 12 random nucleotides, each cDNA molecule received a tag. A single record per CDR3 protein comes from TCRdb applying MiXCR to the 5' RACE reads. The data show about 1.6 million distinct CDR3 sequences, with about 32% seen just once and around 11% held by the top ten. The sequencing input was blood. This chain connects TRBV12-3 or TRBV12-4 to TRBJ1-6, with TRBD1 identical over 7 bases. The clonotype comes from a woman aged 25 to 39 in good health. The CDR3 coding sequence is TGTGCCAGCAGCCAAGACAGGGCCGGACGGCGTAATTCACCCCTCCACTTT. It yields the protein CASSQDRAGRRNSPLHF.